This entry features one T cell receptor beta chain sequence. No antigen is known for it. No base qualities exist here, and no much larger clone lies one base off it. Collaborating institutions collected whole blood in K2EDTA tubes following their own protocols. For TCRbeta analysis, collaborators shipped samples as frozen whole blood, isolated PBMCs, or DNA extracted from either of those sample types. This entry belongs to a study of blood T cell repertoires in COVID-19 (TCRdb year 2020). For context, the study as a whole: The collaborator samples originated in the United States, Italy and Spain and spanned the acute and convalescent phases of COVID-19. The prospective study material was composed of cDNA or gDNA derived from T cells, B-cell-depleted T cells, or PBMCs. The dataset comprised deeply sampled blood TCRbeta repertoires from subjects exposed to, actively infected with, or recovered from COVID-19. The repertoires were released in a freely available public database meant as a resource for research on the immune response to SARS-CoV-2. Samples were obtained from the ongoing ImmuneRACE study (first 160 participants) and from 1,000 to 1,500 subjects provided by 6 global collaborators. A de-identified subject ID, COVID-19 status, age in years and sex were almost always included in the sample metadata. Where HLA class I and class II types were available, the types were taken from metadata supplied by the sample provider, not from assay-based typing. General conclusions and limits of the study: The amount of clinical and demographic metadata varied by source and participant and was provided uncurated.

The immunoSEQ Assay, a bias-controlled multiplex PCR, was used to amplify TCRbeta CDR3 regions from genomic DNA. The published analysis was carried out like this. Within the assay, amplification of reference gene primers was used to estimate how many nucleated cells each sample contained. Sequence reads were collapsed and filtered to measure the absolute abundance of every unique TCRbeta CDR3 rearrangement. For each sample, productive Simpson clonality was calculated as the square root of Simpson's diversity index over productive rearrangements. This is the immuneACCESS table as TCRdb keeps it, with only in-frame sequences that have V and J called. A part of the clones is gone; compared with another copy, unresolved V genes explain less than half, and the rest is unexplained. That table gives V, J and clone size, and the DNA gave D and trimming. This sample holds fewer than 80,000 clones; 79% were observed only once. Around 5.8% of the sample rests with the top ten.

The material sequenced was peripheral blood. The sequence was collected from a woman aged 80 or older with active or convalescent COVID-19.

CDR3 reads: CASSQEPSGGAGTGELFF. The DNA sequence is TGCGCCAGCAGCCAAGAGCCTAGCGGGGGGGCCGGCACCGGGGAGCTGTTTTTT. The chain employs TRBV4-3 and TRBJ2-2; the central 12 bases match TRBD2. V is trimmed back by 0 bases and J by 4 bases, and the junction contains 6 bases that no gene match accounts for. Measured from the cysteine to the phenylalanine, the CDR3 is 18 residues long. The kept DNA is CDR3 alone, 54 bases in frame from the first base. CDR1 is given as LGHNA and CDR2 as YSLEER, both from the germline V gene.